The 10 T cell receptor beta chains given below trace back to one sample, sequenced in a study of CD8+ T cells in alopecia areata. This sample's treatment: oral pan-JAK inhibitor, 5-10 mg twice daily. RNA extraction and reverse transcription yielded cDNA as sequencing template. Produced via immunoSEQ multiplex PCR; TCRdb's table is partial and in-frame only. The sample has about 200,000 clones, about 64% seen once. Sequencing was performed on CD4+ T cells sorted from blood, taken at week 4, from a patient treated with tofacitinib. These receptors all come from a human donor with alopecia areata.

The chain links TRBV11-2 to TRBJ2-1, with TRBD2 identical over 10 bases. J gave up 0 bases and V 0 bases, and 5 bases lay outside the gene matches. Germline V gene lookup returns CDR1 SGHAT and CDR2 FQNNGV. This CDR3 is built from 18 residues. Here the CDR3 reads CASSLEPSSGSSYNEQFF. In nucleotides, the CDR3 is TGTGCCAGCAGCTTAGAGCCATCTAGCGGGAGCTCCTACAATGAGCAGTTCTTC. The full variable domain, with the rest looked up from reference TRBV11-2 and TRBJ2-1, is EAGVAQSPRYKIIEKRQSVAFWCNPISGHATLYWYQQILGQGPKLLIQFQNNGVVDDSQLPKDRFSAERLKGVDSTLKIQPAKLEDSAVYLCASSLEPSSGSSYNEQFFGPGTRLTVL.

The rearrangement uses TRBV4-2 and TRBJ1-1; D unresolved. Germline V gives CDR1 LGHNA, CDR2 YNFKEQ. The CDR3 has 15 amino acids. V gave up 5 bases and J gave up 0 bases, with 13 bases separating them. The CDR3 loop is CASSKKGSMNTEAFF. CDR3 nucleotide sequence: TGTGCCAGCAGCAAAAAGGGCAGCATGAACACTGAAGCTTTCTTT.

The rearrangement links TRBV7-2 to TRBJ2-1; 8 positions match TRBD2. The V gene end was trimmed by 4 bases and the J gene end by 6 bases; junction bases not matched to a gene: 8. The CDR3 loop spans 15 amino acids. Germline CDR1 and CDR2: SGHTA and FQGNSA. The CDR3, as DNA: TGTGCCAGCAGCTCCGGGGGGGGCTGGGGCAATGAGCAGTTCTTC. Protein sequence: CASSSGGGWGNEQFF.

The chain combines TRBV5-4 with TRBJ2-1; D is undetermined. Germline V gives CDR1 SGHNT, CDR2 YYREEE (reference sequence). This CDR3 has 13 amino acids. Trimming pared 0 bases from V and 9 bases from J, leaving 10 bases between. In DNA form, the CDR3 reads TGTGCCAGCAGCTTGGTAGGGCCAGTTGAGCAGTTCTTC. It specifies CASSLVGPVEQFF.

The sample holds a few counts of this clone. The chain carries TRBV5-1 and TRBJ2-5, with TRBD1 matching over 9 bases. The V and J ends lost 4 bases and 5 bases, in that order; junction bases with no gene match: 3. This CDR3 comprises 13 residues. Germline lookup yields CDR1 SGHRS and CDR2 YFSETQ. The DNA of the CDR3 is TGCGCCAGCAGCAGCGACAGGGGGGAGACCCAGTACTTC. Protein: CASSSDRGETQYF.

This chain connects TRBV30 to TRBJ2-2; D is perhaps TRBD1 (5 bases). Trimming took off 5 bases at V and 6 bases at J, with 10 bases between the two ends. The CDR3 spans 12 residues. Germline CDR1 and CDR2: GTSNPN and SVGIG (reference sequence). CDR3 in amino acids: CAWDPGPGELFF. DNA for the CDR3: TGTGCCTGGGATCCAGGGCCCGGGGAGCTGTTTTTT.

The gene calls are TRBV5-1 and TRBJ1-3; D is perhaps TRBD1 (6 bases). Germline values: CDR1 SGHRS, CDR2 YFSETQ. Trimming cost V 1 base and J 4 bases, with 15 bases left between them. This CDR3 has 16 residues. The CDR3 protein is CASSLMTGSGGNTIYF. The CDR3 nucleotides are TGCGCCAGCAGCTTGATGACAGGTTCGGGAGGAAACACCATATATTTT. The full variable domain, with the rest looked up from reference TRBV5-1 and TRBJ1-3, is KAGVTQTPRYLIKTRGQQVTLSCSPISGHRSVSWYQQTPGQGLQFLFEYFSETQRNKGNFPGRFSGRQFSNSRSEMNVSTLELGDSALYLCASSLMTGSGGNTIYFGEGSWLTVV.

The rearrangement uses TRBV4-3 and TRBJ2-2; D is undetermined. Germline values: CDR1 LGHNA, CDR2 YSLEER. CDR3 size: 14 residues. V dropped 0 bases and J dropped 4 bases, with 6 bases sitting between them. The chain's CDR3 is CASSQEPSTGELFF. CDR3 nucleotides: TGCGCCAGCAGCCAAGAACCTTCCACCGGGGAGCTGTTTTTT.

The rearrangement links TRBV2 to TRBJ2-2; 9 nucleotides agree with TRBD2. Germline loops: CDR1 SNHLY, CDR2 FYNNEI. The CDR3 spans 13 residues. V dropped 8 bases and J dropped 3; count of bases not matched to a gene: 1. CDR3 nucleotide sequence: TGTGCCAGCCGGACTAGCGACACCGGGGAGCTGTTTTTT. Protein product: CASRTSDTGELFF.

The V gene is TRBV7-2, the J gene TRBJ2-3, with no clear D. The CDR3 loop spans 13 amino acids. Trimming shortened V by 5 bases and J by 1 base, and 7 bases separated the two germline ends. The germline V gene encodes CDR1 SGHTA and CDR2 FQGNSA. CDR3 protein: CASSPRRTDTQYF. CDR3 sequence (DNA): TGTGCCAGCAGCCCCCGGCGCACAGATACGCAGTATTTT.